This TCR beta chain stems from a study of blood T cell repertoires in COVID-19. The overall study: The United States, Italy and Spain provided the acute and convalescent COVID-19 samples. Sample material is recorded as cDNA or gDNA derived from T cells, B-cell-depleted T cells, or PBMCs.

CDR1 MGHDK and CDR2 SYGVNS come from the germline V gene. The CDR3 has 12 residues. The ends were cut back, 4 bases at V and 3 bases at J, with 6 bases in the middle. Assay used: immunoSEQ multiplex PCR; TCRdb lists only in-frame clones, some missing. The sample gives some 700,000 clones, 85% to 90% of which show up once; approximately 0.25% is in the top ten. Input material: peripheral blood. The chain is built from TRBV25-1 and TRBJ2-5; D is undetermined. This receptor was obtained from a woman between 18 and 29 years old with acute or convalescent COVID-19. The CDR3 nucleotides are TGTGCCAGCAGTGGTCCAGAAGAGACCCAGTACTTC. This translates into CASSGPEETQYF.